The present T cell receptor (beta chain) was sequenced within a study of Ad26.COV2.S vaccination and SARS-CoV-2 variants. Study-wide background: Intramuscular Ad26.COV2.S doses were given once or twice, 56 days apart. Whole-study results and caveats: While placebo recipients had lower spike-specific TCR breadth, vaccine recipients had more.

Treatment meaning: some 20 received Ad26.COV2.S at low or high dose, single or two shots; 5 received placebo; per-sample allocation not given. Samples were taken on day 63 after the first vaccine or placebo injection. Expressing Wuhan-strain SARS-CoV-2 spike, an Ad26 vector served as the vaccine. On this clone itself: Its antigen is currently unknown.

Germline V gene sequence: CDR1 SGHNT, CDR2 YYREEE (reference sequence). Between the trimmed V and J ends, which lost 4 bases and 0 bases, there was a span of 10 bases. The CDR3 has 14 amino acids. This table comes from immunoSEQ multiplex PCR, and its TCRdb copy is limited to in-frame clones, with some not included. The table has hundreds of thousands of clones, 70% to 90% seen once. The V gene is TRBV5-4, the J gene TRBJ1-1, with D unresolved. The sequencing here drew on peripheral blood, taken in a trial of Ad26.COV2.S vaccine versus placebo. The sequence was collected from a person aged 18-60 years who received the Ad26.COV2.S COVID-19 vaccine or a placebo. Written as DNA, the CDR3 is TGTGCCAGCAGCACCGAGGTGATGAACACTGAAGCTTTCTTT. Its protein is CASSTEVMNTEAFF.